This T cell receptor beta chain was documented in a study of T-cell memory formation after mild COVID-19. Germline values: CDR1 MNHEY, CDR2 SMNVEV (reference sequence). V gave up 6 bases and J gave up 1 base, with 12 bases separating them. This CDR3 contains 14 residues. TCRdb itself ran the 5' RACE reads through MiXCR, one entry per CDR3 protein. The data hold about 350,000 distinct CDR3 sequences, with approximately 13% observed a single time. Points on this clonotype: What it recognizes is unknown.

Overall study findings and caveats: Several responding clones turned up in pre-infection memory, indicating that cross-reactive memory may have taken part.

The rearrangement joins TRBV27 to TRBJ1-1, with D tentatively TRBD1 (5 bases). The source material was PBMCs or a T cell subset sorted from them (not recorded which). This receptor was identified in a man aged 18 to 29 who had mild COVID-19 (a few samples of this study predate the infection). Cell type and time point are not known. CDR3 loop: CASRRQGTNTEAFF. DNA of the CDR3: TGTGCCAGCAGACGCCAAGGGACGAACACTGAAGCTTTCTTT.